What follows are 18 T cell receptor beta chains derived from one specimen sequenced in a study of CD8 T cells in Susac syndrome. Random hexamers were used to reverse transcribe the RNA input (about 0.5 to 1 ug). MiXCR, applied by TCRdb to the immunoSEQ multiplex PCR reads, yields one record per CDR3 protein. Here the sample spans around 160,000 distinct CDR3 sequences, over 85% being singletons. The sequenced sample consisted of CD4+ T cells from PBMCs. These receptors came from a human donor in good health.

V usage is TRBV5-1 and J usage is TRBJ2-2; D is uncertain. V was clipped by 0 bases and J by 7 bases, with 4 bases between them. Germline V gene sequence: CDR1 SGHRS, CDR2 YFSETQ. The CDR3 spans 12 residues. This chain's CDR3 is CASSLEGGELFF. For the CDR3, the DNA is TGCGCCAGCAGCTTGGAAGGCGGGGAGCTGTTTTTT.

CDR3 region: CASSRGTQETQYF. The CDR3 nucleotides read TGTGCCAGTAGCAGGGGGACCCAAGAGACCCAGTACTTC. The genes are TRBV2 and TRBJ2-5; 7 nucleotides agree with TRBD1. After removal of 9 bases from V and 1 base from J, the junction contained 5 bases not matched to a gene. The germline CDR1 and CDR2 sequences are SNHLY and FYNNEI. The CDR3 has 13 amino acids.

This sequence joins TRBV18 and TRBJ2-7; D is possibly TRBD1 (6 bases). Trimming removed 3 bases from V and 0 bases from J, with 12 bases in between. Germline CDR1 and CDR2: KGHSH and LQKENI. This CDR3 is built from 15 residues. The CDR3, as DNA: TGTGCCAGCTCACCGGGACAACTTTCCTCCTACGAGCAGTACTTC. Protein sequence: CASSPGQLSSYEQYF.

The rearrangement uses TRBV20-1 and TRBJ2-7; D is uncertain. CDR3 size: 12 residues. Trimming cost V 5 bases and J 0 bases, with 8 bases left between them. Germline V lookup: CDR1 DFQATT, CDR2 SNEGSKA (reference sequence). In DNA form, the CDR3 reads TGCAGTGCTGAGGTGGGCTCCTACGAGCAGTACTTC. This sequence encodes CSAEVGSYEQYF.

The chain carries TRBV6-2 or TRBV6-3 and TRBJ2-3; 11 nucleotides match TRBD1. Trimming at V came to 8 bases and at J to 1 base, leaving 8 bases not matched to a gene. CDR3 length: 16 amino acids. The germline gives CDR1 MNHEY, CDR2 SVGEGT. Written as DNA, the CDR3 is TGTGCCAGCCTCCGGGACAGGGGGTTTGGCACAGATACGCAGTATTTT. It is translated as CASLRDRGFGTDTQYF.

CDR3 DNA sequence: TGTGCCAGCAGCGCATGGGACTCCCATGAAAAACTGTTTTTT. It translates to CASSAWDSHEKLFF. This rearrangement joins TRBV9 to TRBJ1-4; tentative D call: TRBD1 (5 bases). Germline V gives CDR1 SGDLS, CDR2 YYNGEE. The CDR3 is made up of 14 amino acids. V was clipped by 3 bases and J by 6 bases, with 12 bases between them.

The chain couples TRBV20-1 to TRBJ2-3, with 8 bases identical to TRBD1. The CDR3 is 15 amino acids. Germline V gives CDR1 DFQATT, CDR2 SNEGSKA (reference sequence). The V gene end was trimmed by 6 bases and the J gene end by 0 bases; junction bases not matched to a gene: 8. CDR3 in DNA: TGCAGTGCCTCAGCCCGACAGGGGAGCACAGATACGCAGTATTTT. This sequence encodes CSASARQGSTDTQYF.

The rearrangement joins TRBV29-1 to TRBJ1-5; D might be TRBD1 (6 bases). The V gene's germline CDR1 is SQVTM and CDR2 ANQGSEA. CDR3 length equals 13 residues. The V end was cut by 6 bases, the J end by 1 base, with 10 bases between. CDR3: CSVGGSSNQPQHF. The CDR3, as DNA: TGCAGCGTGGGGGGCAGCAGCAATCAGCCCCAGCATTTT.

V gene TRBV2 combines with J gene TRBJ2-3; D call uncertain. CDR1 is SNHLY, CDR2 FYNNEI, per germline. This CDR3 has 13 residues. Trimming took 6 bases from V and 0 from J, leaving 7 bases between them. CDR3 sequence reads: CASRRPSTDTQYF. Here the CDR3 DNA reads TGTGCCAGCAGACGACCGAGCACAGATACGCAGTATTTT.

This clonotype has more than one count but fewer than ten. The CDR3 DNA reads as TGTGCCAGCAGCTTAGACAGGGACCACGAGCAGTACTTC. It encodes CASSLDRDHEQYF. The V call is TRBV7-3, the J call TRBJ2-7; TRBD1 matches 7 bases. There are 13 residues in the CDR3. J gave up 5 bases and V 2 bases, and 3 bases lay outside the gene matches. The germline gives CDR1 SGHTA, CDR2 FQGTGA. The full variable domain, with the rest looked up from reference TRBV7-3 and TRBJ2-7, is GAGVSQTPSNKVTEKGKYVELRCDPISGHTALYWYRQSLGQGPEFLIYFQGTGAADDSGLPNDRFFAVRPEGSVSTLKIQRTERGDSAVYLCASSLDRDHEQYFGPGTRLTVT.

The chain combines TRBV6-2 or TRBV6-3 with TRBJ2-4, with 7 bases fitting TRBD1. The CDR3 length is 18 residues. J gave up 2 bases and V 6 bases, and 16 bases lay outside the gene matches. The germline V gene encodes CDR1 MNHEY and CDR2 SVGEGT. CDR3 residues: CASSLTSGSRGTKNIQYF. CDR3 bases: TGTGCCAGCAGCCTTACCTCTGGATCCAGGGGGACCAAAAACATTCAGTACTTC.

The genes are TRBV3-1 and TRBJ1-1; D not certain. V was trimmed by 1 base and J by 4 bases, leaving 10 bases between them. Looked up from germline, CDR1 is LGHDT and CDR2 is YNNKEL (reference sequence). The CDR3 has 14 amino acids. CDR3 DNA sequence: TGTGCCAGCAGCCAAGTGAGAGGGATCACTGAAGCTTTCTTT. This codes for CASSQVRGITEAFF.

The chain combines TRBV20-1 with TRBJ1-5; TRBD1 aligns across 7 bases. Germline CDR1 reads DFQATT; CDR2 reads SNEGSKA (reference sequence). V lost 7 bases to trimming and J lost 10 bases; unmatched junction nucleotides: 13. The CDR3 covers 13 residues. The CDR3 protein is CSVPAGGNIPQHF. The CDR3, as DNA: TGCAGTGTCCCCGCAGGGGGGAATATTCCCCAGCATTTT.

The chain joins TRBV10-3 to TRBJ2-1; 9 bases fit TRBD1. V shed 4 bases and J 1 base; nucleotides not matched to a gene: 5. The germline V gene has CDR1 ENHRY and CDR2 SYGVKD. The CDR3 spans 16 residues. The CDR3 sequence is CAISAGQGLSYNEQFF. CDR3 DNA sequence: TGTGCCATCAGTGCGGGACAGGGCCTATCCTACAATGAGCAGTTCTTC.

This chain joins TRBV14 and TRBJ1-2; D remains ambiguous. Germline lookup yields CDR1 SGHDN and CDR2 FVKESK. V lost 5 bases to trimming and J lost 1 base, with 5 bases between them. The CDR3 length is 12 residues. CDR3 bases: TGTGCCAGCAGCGGCCATAACTATGGCTACACCTTC. This encodes CASSGHNYGYTF.

The V call is TRBV5-1, the J call TRBJ2-3, with TRBD2 matching 9 bases. CDR1 and CDR2 (germline): SGHRS, YFSETQ. The CDR3 totals 14 residues. Unmatched junction bases numbered 3, after V lost 3 bases and J lost 4 bases. The chain's CDR3 is CASSSGGGADTQYF. In nucleotides, the CDR3 is TGCGCCAGCAGCTCGGGCGGGGGGGCAGATACGCAGTATTTT.

Here the CDR3 DNA reads TGTGCCAGCAGTCCCCGGGGACAGGGAGTCTACGAGCAGTACTTC. This translates into CASSPRGQGVYEQYF. The chain has TRBV6-2 or TRBV6-3 and TRBJ2-7; 9 positions match TRBD1. CDR1 and CDR2 (germline): MNHEY, SVGEGT. This CDR3 region has 15 residues. V lost 5 bases to trimming and J lost 3 bases; unmatched junction nucleotides: 8.

The chain is built from TRBV6-6 and TRBJ1-6; weak D call: TRBD1 (5 bases). Trimming removed 10 bases from V and 4 bases from J, with 14 bases in between. Germline V gives CDR1 MNHNY, CDR2 SVGAGI (reference sequence). The CDR3 contains 14 residues. The CDR3 DNA sequence: TGTGCCACCCGACAGACGGGTTATAATTCACCCCTCCACTTT. The encoded protein is CATRQTGYNSPLHF.